This T cell receptor beta chain was obtained from a study of immune evolution from preneoplasia to lung adenocarcinoma. Points from the study as a whole: Clonality was highest in normal lung, lower in later-stage lesions apparently.

Germline values: CDR1 MDHEN, CDR2 SYDVKM. Trimming took 6 bases from V and 5 from J; bases not matched to a gene: 15. This CDR3 contains 16 residues. Clones were sequenced by immunoSEQ multiplex PCR, and TCRdb holds only the in-frame ones, with some missing. Of about 26,000 clones detected, roughly 70% appear once; the ten largest clones hold roughly 5.7%. Premalignant or tumor cells were enriched by macro-dissection after pathologic assessment. This clone was observed once. Antigen unknown. The genes are TRBV28 and TRBJ1-1; TRBD1 matches 7 bases. This TCR came from a person aged 55-75 years with invasive lung adenocarcinoma. Some clones in this sample may be carry-over from other donors' samples. Specimen: FFPE invasive lung adenocarcinoma tissue. The CDR3 sequence is CASSPLRSTGATEAFF. CDR3 nucleotides: TGTGCCAGCAGCCCGTTACGGTCAACAGGGGCGACTGAAGCTTTCTTT.